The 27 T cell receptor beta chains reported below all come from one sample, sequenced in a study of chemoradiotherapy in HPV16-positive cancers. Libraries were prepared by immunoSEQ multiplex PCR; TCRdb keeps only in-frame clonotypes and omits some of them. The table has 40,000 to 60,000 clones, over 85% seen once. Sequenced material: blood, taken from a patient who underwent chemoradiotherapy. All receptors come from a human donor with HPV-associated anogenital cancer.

The CDR3 DNA reads TGCGCCAGCAGCTTGGGTCCCATAGCGGGGGGGACCTACGAGCAGTACTTC. Its protein product is CASSLGPIAGGTYEQYF. The chain uses TRBV5-1 and TRBJ2-7; TRBD2 matches at 11 bases. V lost 0 bases, J lost 2 bases, and 7 bases stayed unmatched. Germline assignment: CDR1 SGHRS and CDR2 YFSETQ. The CDR3 runs to 17 residues.

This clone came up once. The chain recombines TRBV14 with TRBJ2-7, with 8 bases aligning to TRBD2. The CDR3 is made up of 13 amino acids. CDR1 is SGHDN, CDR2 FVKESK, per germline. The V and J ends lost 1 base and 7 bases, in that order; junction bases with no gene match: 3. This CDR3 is CASSQARGGEQYF. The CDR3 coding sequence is TGTGCCAGCAGCCAAGCTCGGGGGGGAGAGCAGTACTTC.

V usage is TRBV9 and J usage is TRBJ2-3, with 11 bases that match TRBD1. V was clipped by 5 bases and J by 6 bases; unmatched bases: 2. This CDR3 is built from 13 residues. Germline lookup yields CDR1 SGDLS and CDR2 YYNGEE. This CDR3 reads CASSGQGADTQYF. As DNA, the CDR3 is TGTGCCAGCAGTGGACAGGGGGCGGATACGCAGTATTTT.

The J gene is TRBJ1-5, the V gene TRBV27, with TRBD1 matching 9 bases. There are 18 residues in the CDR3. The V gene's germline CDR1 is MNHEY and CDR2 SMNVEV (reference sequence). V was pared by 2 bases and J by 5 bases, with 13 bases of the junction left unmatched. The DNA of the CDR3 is TGTGCCAGCAGTTTAAGGGGGAGTGACAGGGGGTGGGATCAGCCCCAGCATTTT. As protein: CASSLRGSDRGWDQPQHF.

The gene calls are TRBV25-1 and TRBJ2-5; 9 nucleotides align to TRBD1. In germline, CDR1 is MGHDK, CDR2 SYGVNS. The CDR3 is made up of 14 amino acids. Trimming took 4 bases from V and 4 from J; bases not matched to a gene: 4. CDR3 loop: CASSGGTGTETQYF. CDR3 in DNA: TGTGCCAGCAGTGGTGGGACAGGGACAGAGACCCAGTACTTC.

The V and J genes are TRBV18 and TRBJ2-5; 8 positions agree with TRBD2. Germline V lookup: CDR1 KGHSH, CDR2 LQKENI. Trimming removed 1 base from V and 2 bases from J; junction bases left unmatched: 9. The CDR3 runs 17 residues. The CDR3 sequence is CASSPRSSGVLQETQYF. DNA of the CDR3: TGTGCCAGCTCACCACGGAGTAGCGGGGTCCTGCAAGAGACCCAGTACTTC.

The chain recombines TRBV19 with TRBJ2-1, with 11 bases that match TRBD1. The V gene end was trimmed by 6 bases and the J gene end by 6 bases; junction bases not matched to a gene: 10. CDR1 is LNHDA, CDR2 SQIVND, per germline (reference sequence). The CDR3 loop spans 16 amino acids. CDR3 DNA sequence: TGTGCCAGTAGCCCTAGGACAGGGGGCGCGAGCAATGAGCAGTTCTTC. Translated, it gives CASSPRTGGASNEQFF.

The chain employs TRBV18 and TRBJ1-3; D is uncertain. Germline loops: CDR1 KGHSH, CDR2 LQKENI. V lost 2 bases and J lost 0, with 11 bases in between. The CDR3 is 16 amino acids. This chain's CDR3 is CASSPKGPNSGNTIYF. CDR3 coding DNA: TGTGCCAGCTCACCAAAGGGTCCCAACTCTGGAAACACCATATATTTT. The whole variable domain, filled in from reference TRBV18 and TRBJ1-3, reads NAGVMQNPRHLVRRRGQEARLRCSPMKGHSHVYWYRQLPEEGLKFMVYLQKENIIDESGMPKERFSAEFPKEGPSILRIQQVVRGDSAAYFCASSPKGPNSGNTIYFGEGSWLTVV.

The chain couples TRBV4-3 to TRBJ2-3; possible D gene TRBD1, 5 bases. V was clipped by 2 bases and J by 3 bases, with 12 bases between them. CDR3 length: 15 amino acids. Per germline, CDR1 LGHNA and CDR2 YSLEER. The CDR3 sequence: CASSQTGAGTDTQYF. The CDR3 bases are TGCGCCAGCAGCCAAACTGGGGCAGGGACAGATACGCAGTATTTT.

CDR3 region: CSAPAGMGGTDTQYF. The CDR3 nucleotides are TGCAGCGCCCCAGCGGGAATGGGGGGCACAGATACGCAGTATTTT. The gene calls are TRBV29-1 and TRBJ2-3; 7 bases agree with TRBD2. V trimming: 7 bases; J trimming: 1 base; junction bases outside the gene matches: 11. CDR3 length equals 15 residues. Germline V lookup: CDR1 SQVTM, CDR2 ANQGSEA.

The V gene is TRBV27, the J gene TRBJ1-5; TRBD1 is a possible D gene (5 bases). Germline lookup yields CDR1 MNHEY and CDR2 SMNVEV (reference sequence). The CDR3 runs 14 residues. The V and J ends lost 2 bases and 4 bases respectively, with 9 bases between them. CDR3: CASSLRWGNQPQHF. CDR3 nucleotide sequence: TGTGCCAGCAGTTTAAGGTGGGGGAATCAGCCCCAGCATTTT.

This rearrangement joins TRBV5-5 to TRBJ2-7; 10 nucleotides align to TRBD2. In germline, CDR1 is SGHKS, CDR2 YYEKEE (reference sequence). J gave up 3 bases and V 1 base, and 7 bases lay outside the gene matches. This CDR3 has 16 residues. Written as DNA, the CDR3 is TGTGCCAGCAGCTTGCTTGCCAGCGGGAGGGTCTACGAGCAGTACTTC. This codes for CASSLLASGRVYEQYF.

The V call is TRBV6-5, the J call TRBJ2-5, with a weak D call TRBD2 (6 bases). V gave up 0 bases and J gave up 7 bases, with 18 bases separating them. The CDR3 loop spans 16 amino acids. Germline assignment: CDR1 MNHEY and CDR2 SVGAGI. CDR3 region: CASSYSIQASEGTQYF. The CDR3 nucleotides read TGTGCCAGCAGTTACTCGATACAGGCTAGCGAGGGGACCCAGTACTTC.

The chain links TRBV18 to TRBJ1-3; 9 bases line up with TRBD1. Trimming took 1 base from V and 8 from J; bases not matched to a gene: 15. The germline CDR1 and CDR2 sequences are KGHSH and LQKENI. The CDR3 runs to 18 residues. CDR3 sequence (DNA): TGTGCCAGCTCACCACGAGGGACAGGGCCGTCCGGAGGAGACACCATATATTTT. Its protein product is CASSPRGTGPSGGDTIYF. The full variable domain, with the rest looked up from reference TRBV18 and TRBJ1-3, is NAGVMQNPRHLVRRRGQEARLRCSPMKGHSHVYWYRQLPEEGLKFMVYLQKENIIDESGMPKERFSAEFPKEGPSILRIQQVVRGDSAAYFCASSPRGTGPSGGDTIYFGEGSWLTVV.

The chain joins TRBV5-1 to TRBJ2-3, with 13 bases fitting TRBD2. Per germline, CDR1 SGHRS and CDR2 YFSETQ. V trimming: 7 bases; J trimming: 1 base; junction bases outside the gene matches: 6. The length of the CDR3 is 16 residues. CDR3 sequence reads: CASGGTSGIGTDTQYF. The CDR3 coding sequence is TGCGCCAGCGGAGGGACTAGCGGGATTGGCACAGATACGCAGTATTTT.

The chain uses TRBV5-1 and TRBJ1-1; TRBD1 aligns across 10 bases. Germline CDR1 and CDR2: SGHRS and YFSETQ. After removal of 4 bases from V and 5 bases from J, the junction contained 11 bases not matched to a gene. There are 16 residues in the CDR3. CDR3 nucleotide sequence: TGCGCCAGCAGCGACCGGGACAGGGGAGCCGGGACTGAAGCTTTCTTT. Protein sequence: CASSDRDRGAGTEAFF.

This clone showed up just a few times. The CDR3 protein is CASSYRNRATDTQYF. The CDR3 nucleotides read TGTGCCAGCAGTTACCGGAACAGGGCTACAGATACGCAGTATTTT. The rearrangement uses TRBV6-5 and TRBJ2-3, with D perhaps TRBD1 (6 bases). Per germline, CDR1 MNHEY and CDR2 SVGAGI. This CDR3 is 15 amino acids long. Deletions cut 2 bases from V and 3 bases from J, with 12 bases between.

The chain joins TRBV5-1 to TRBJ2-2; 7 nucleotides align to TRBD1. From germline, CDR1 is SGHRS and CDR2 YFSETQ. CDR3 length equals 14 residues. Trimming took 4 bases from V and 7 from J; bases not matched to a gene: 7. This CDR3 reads CASSPGQAVGELFF. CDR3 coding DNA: TGCGCCAGCAGCCCCGGACAGGCTGTCGGGGAGCTGTTTTTT.

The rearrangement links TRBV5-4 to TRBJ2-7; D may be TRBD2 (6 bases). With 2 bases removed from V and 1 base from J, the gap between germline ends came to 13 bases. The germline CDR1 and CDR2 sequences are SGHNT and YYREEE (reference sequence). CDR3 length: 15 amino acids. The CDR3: CASSFTLGGSYEQYF. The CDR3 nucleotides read TGTGCCAGCAGCTTCACCCTGGGGGGTTCCTACGAGCAGTACTTC.

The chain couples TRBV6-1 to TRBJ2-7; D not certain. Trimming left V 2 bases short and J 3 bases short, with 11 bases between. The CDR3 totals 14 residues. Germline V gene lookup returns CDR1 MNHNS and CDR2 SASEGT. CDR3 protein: CASSELGRSYEQYF. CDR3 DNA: TGTGCCAGCAGTGAATTAGGGCGAAGCTACGAGCAGTACTTC.

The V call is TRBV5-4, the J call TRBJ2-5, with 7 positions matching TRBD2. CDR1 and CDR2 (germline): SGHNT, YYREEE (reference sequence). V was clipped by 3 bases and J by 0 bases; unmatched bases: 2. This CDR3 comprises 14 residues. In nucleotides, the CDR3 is TGTGCCAGCAGCTCCGGGAGGTACCAAGAGACCCAGTACTTC. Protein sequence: CASSSGRYQETQYF.

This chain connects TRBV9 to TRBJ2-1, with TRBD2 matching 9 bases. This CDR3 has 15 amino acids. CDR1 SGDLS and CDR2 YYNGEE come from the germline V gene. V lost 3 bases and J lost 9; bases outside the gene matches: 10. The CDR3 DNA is TGTGCCAGCAGCGCCACGGGCGGGAGGGCCGGTGAGCAGTTCTTC. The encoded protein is CASSATGGRAGEQFF.

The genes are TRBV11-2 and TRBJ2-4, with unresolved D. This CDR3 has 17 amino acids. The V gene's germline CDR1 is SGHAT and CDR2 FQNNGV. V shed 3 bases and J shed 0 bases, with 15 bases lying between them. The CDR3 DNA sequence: TGTGCCAGCAGCTTCCGTGGCGGATTGCTAGCCAAAAACATTCAGTACTTC. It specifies CASSFRGGLLAKNIQYF. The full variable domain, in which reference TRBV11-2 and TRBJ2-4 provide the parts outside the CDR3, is EAGVAQSPRYKIIEKRQSVAFWCNPISGHATLYWYQQILGQGPKLLIQFQNNGVVDDSQLPKDRFSAERLKGVDSTLKIQPAKLEDSAVYLCASSFRGGLLAKNIQYFGAGTRLSVL.

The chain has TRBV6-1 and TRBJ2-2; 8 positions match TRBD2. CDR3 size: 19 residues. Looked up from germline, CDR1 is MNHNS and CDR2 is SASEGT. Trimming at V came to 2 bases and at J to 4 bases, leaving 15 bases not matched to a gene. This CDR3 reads CASSESLAGLTYSTGELFF. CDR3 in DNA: TGTGCCAGCAGTGAATCATTAGCGGGACTCACATATTCCACCGGGGAGCTGTTTTTT.

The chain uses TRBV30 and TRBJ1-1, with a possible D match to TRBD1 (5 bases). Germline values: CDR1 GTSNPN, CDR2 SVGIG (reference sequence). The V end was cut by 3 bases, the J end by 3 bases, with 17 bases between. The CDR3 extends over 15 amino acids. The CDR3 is CAWSSMRGEDTEAFF. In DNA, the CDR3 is TGTGCCTGGAGCTCCATGCGGGGGGAGGACACTGAAGCTTTCTTT.

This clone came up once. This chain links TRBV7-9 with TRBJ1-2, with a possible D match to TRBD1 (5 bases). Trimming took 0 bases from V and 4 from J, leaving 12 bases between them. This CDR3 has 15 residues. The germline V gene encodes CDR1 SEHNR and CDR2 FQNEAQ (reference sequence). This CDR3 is CASSLAQGLGYGYTF. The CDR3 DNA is TGTGCCAGCAGCTTAGCGCAGGGCCTAGGCTATGGCTACACCTTC.

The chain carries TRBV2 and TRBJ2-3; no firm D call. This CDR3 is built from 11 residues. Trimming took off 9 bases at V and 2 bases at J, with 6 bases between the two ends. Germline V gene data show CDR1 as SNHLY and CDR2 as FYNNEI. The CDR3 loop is CASLITDTQYF. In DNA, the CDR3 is TGTGCCAGTCTCATCACAGATACGCAGTATTTT.